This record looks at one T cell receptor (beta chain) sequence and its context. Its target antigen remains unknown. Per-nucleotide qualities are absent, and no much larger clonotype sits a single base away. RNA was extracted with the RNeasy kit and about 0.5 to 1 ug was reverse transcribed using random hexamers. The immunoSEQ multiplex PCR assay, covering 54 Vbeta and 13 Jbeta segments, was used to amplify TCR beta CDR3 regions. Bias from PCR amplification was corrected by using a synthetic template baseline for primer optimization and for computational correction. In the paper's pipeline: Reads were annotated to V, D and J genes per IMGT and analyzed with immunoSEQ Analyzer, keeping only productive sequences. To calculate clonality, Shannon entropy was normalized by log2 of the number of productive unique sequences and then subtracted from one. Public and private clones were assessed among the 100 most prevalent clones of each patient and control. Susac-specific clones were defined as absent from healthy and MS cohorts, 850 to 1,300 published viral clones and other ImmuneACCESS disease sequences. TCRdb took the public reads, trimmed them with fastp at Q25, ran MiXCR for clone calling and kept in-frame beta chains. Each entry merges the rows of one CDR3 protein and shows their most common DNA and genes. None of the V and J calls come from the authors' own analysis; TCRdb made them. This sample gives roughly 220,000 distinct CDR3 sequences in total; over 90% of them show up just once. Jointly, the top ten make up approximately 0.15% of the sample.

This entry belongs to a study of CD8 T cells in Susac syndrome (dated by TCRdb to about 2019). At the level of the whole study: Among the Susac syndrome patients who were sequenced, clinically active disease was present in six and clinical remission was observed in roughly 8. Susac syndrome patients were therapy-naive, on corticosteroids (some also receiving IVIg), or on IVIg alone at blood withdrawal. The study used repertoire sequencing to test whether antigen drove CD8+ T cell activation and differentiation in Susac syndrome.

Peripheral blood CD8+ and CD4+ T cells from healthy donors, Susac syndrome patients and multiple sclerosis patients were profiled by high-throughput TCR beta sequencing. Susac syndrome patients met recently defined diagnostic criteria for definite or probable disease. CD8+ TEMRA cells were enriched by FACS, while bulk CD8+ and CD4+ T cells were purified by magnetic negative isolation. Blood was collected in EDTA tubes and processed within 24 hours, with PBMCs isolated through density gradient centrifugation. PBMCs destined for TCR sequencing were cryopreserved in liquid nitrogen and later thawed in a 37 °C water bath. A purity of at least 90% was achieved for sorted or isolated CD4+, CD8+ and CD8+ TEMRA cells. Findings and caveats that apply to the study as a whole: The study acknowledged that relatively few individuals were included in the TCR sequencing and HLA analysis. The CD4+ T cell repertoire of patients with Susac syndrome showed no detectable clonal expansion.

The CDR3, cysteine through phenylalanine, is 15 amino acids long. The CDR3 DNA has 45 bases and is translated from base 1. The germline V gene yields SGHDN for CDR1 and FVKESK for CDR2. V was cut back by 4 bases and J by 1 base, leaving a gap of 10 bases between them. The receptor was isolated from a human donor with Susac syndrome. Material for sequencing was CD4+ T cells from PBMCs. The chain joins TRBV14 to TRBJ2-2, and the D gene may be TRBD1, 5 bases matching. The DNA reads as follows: TGTGCCAGCAGCCCCCGCGACAGGAACACCGGGGAGCTGTTTTTT. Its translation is CASSPRDRNTGELFF. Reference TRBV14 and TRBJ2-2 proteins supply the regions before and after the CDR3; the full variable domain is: EAGVTQFPSHSVIEKGQTVTLRCDPISGHDNLYWYRRVMGKEIKFLLHFVKESKQDESGMPNNRFLAERTGGTYSTLKVQPAELEDSGVYFCASSPRDRNTGELFFGEGSRLTVL.